Each of the 17 T cell receptor beta chains below was sequenced from the same sample in a study of human T cells and chemical hapten exposure. TCRdb fed the RACE reads into MiXCR, producing one record per CDR3 protein. The sample records approximately 82,000 distinct CDR3 sequences, about 10% being singletons. Time point defined: patch test 1, 2 weeks after DPC sensitization. Treatment: therapeutic diphenylcyclopropenone sensitization with weekly scalp DPC. The sequencing here drew on whole blood, taken in connection with sensitization to the hapten diphenylcyclopropenone (DPC). The receptor set was obtained from a man in his forties with alopecia areata. Some clones in this sample may be carry-over from other donors' samples.

This chain links TRBV10-3 with TRBJ2-3; 9 bases agree with TRBD1. Germline CDR1 ENHRY, CDR2 SYGVKD. The CDR3 is made up of 15 amino acids. V gave up 6 bases and J gave up 4 bases; unmatched junction bases: 8. This chain's CDR3 is CAIRGTGKAADTQYF. The CDR3 DNA follows: TGTGCCATCAGGGGGACAGGGAAGGCGGCAGATACGCAGTATTTT.

This clonotype was seen ten or more times. The chain is built from TRBV12-3 or TRBV12-4 and TRBJ1-5; D possibly corresponds to TRBD1 (5 bases). Between the trimmed V and J ends, which lost 4 bases and 2 bases, there was a span of 6 bases. The CDR3 length is 13 residues. The CDR3 coding sequence is TGTGCCAGCAGTTGGGGCGGCAATCAGCCCCAGCATTTT. It translates to CASSWGGNQPQHF.

This sequence joins TRBV19 and TRBJ2-2; 8 bases fit TRBD1. Trimming at V came to 7 bases and at J to 7 bases, leaving 14 bases not matched to a gene. The CDR3 length is 16 residues. Per the germline V gene, CDR1 is LNHDA and CDR2 is SQIVND (reference sequence). CDR3 sequence (DNA): TGTGCCAGTACCGGAGCCCAGGCAGGGGGCTTCGGGGAGCTGTTTTTT. Its translation: CASTGAQAGGFGELFF. The entire variable domain, with the rest obtained from reference TRBV19 and TRBJ2-2, is as follows: DGGITQSPKYLFRKEGQNVTLSCEQNLNHDAMYWYRQDPGQGLRLIYYSQIVNDFQKGDIAEGYSVSREKKESFPLTVTSAQKNPTAFYLCASTGAQAGGFGELFFGEGSRLTVL.

V and J are TRBV6-2 or TRBV6-3 and TRBJ2-5; D is undetermined. Trimming cost V 4 bases and J 4 bases, with 13 bases left between them. Germline V gene lookup returns CDR1 MNHEY and CDR2 SVGEGT. The CDR3 totals 14 residues. The CDR3 DNA sequence: TGTGCCAGCAGTTCCAGACTGGGCGGAGAGACCCAGTACTTC. It yields the protein CASSSRLGGETQYF.

This clonotype occurred a few times. The rearrangement joins TRBV7-2 to TRBJ1-3; D remains ambiguous. This CDR3 has 12 residues. Trimming cost V 6 bases and J 7 bases, with 10 bases left between them. CDR1 SGHTA and CDR2 FQGNSA come from the germline V gene. Here the CDR3 reads CASSREGNTIYF. CDR3 nucleotides: TGTGCCAGCAGTCGCGAGGGTAACACCATATATTTT.

This clonotype was recorded a few times. The chain combines TRBV27 with TRBJ2-2, with 7 bases aligning to TRBD1. CDR1 is MNHEY, CDR2 SMNVEV, per germline (reference sequence). The ends lost 4 bases at V and 7 bases at J; junction bases unmatched: 9. The CDR3 extends over 15 amino acids. In DNA, the CDR3 is TGTGCCAGCAGTTCAACCCCTCGACAGGGCGGGGAGCTGTTTTTT. Translation: CASSSTPRQGGELFF.

This clonotype was counted at least ten times. The chain uses TRBV24-1 and TRBJ2-1; TRBD2 aligns across 7 bases. In germline, CDR1 is KGHDR, CDR2 SFDVKD. After removal of 10 bases from V and 9 bases from J, the junction contained 11 bases not matched to a gene. The CDR3 totals 13 residues. The CDR3 loop is CATAGRGGGEQFF. In DNA form, the CDR3 reads TGTGCCACTGCAGGTAGGGGCGGGGGTGAGCAGTTCTTC.

This clonotype showed up just a few times. This chain joins TRBV19 and TRBJ1-1; D remains ambiguous. The CDR3 runs to 13 residues. Trimming took 0 bases from V and 3 from J, leaving 5 bases between them. Per the germline V gene, CDR1 is LNHDA and CDR2 is SQIVND (reference sequence). CDR3 in DNA: TGTGCCAGTAGTATAGATAGGGACACTGAAGCTTTCTTT. It specifies CASSIDRDTEAFF. The full variable domain, its missing parts supplied by reference TRBV19 and TRBJ1-1, is DGGITQSPKYLFRKEGQNVTLSCEQNLNHDAMYWYRQDPGQGLRLIYYSQIVNDFQKGDIAEGYSVSREKKESFPLTVTSAQKNPTAFYLCASSIDRDTEAFFGQGTRLTVV.

The rearrangement uses TRBV10-3 and TRBJ1-2, with D possibly being TRBD1 (6 bases). This CDR3 spans 14 amino acids. Trimming left V 3 bases short and J 3 bases short, with 11 bases between. The germline gives CDR1 ENHRY, CDR2 SYGVKD. The DNA for the CDR3 is TGTGCCATCAGTGAAGGAGGGGGAGACTATGGCTACACCTTC. Its translation is CAISEGGGDYGYTF.

This clonotype occurred a few times. The gene calls are TRBV20-1 and TRBJ2-7; TRBD2 aligns across 13 bases. This CDR3 region has 16 residues. V lost 5 bases and J lost 4; bases outside the gene matches: 11. Per the germline V gene, CDR1 is DFQATT and CDR2 is SNEGSKA (reference sequence). The CDR3 sequence is CSAATSGRALEYEQYV. The CDR3 DNA reads TGCAGTGCTGCTACTAGCGGGAGGGCCCTCGAGTACGAGCAGTACGTC.

V usage is TRBV5-1 and J usage is TRBJ2-1; perhaps D is TRBD1 or TRBD2 (5 bases each). Germline V gives CDR1 SGHRS, CDR2 YFSETQ. V was cut by 4 bases and J by 10 bases, with 18 bases left in between. This CDR3 is built from 14 residues. The CDR3 sequence is CASSIGTSRGEQFF. The CDR3, as DNA: TGCGCCAGCAGCATAGGGACCTCTCGGGGAGAGCAGTTCTTC. Variable domain in full (rest from reference TRBV5-1 and TRBJ2-1): KAGVTQTPRYLIKTRGQQVTLSCSPISGHRSVSWYQQTPGQGLQFLFEYFSETQRNKGNFPGRFSGRQFSNSRSEMNVSTLELGDSALYLCASSIGTSRGEQFFGPGTRLTVL.

CDR3 protein: CAIQTAGAYNEQFF. The CDR3, as DNA: TGTGCCATCCAGACGGCGGGCGCCTACAATGAGCAGTTCTTC. The rearrangement joins TRBV12-3 or TRBV12-4 to TRBJ2-1, with a weak D call TRBD2 (5 bases). CDR3 length: 14 residues. V shed 10 bases and J shed 2 bases, with 15 bases lying between them.

This clonotype has just a few counts. The chain's CDR3 is CASSSTGAFTDTQYF. CDR3 in DNA: TGTGCCAGCAGTTCGACAGGAGCGTTCACAGATACGCAGTATTTT. The genes are TRBV28 and TRBJ2-3; tentative D call: TRBD1 (6 bases). CDR1 and CDR2 from the germline V gene are MDHEN and SYDVKM. Trimming took off 4 bases at V and 2 bases at J, with 13 bases between the two ends. This CDR3 is built from 15 residues.

The chain couples TRBV5-1 to TRBJ2-2; a weak D match, TRBD2 (5 bases). The CDR3 length is 15 residues. V lost 0 bases to trimming and J lost 4 bases, with 10 bases between them. CDR1 SGHRS and CDR2 YFSETQ come from the germline V gene. This chain's CDR3 is CASSLETIGTGELFF. CDR3 DNA: TGCGCCAGCAGCTTGGAGACTATAGGCACCGGGGAGCTGTTTTTT.

The rearrangement joins TRBV29-1 to TRBJ2-1; the D gene is possibly TRBD1 (5 bases). This CDR3 has 12 residues. V was clipped by 3 bases and J by 6 bases, with 9 bases between them. Germline loops: CDR1 SQVTM, CDR2 ANQGSEA. Here the CDR3 reads CSVDWQGNEQFF. The CDR3 DNA sequence: TGCAGCGTTGATTGGCAGGGCAATGAGCAGTTCTTC.

The chain links TRBV20-1 to TRBJ2-5; 12 bases align to TRBD2. The CDR3 is made up of 15 amino acids. V shed 6 bases and J 7 bases; nucleotides not matched to a gene: 12. CDR1 is DFQATT and CDR2 is SNEGSKA in the germline V gene (reference sequence). DNA for the CDR3: TGCAGTGCCGAGAAACTAGCGGGAGGCACGGGGACCCAGTACTTC. Its protein is CSAEKLAGGTGTQYF.

The CDR3 loop is CASSQGFSPETQYF. The DNA for the CDR3 is TGTGCCAGCAGCCAAGGGTTTAGCCCAGAGACCCAGTACTTC. V and J are TRBV3-1 and TRBJ2-5; D uncertain. CDR3 length: 14 amino acids. CDR1 LGHDT and CDR2 YNNKEL come from the germline V gene (reference sequence). Trimming took 1 base from V and 4 from J, leaving 10 bases between them.